This T cell receptor (beta chain) was documented in a study of OX40 agonist ivuxolimab in advanced cancers. Study-level background: Eligibility rules accepted prior anti-PD-1, anti-PD-L1 or anti-CTLA-4 therapy, and 30% to 40% had some.

Profiling relied on immunoSEQ multiplex PCR, and the TCRdb table lists in-frame clones only, not all of them. The sample records over 90,000 clones, 65% to 90% being singletons. This CDR3 has 13 amino acids. The V end was cut by 7 bases, the J end by 5 bases, with 12 bases between. Germline assignment: CDR1 SNHLY and CDR2 FYNNEI. Study results and caveats: Some patients without response likewise showed low normalized clonal expansion. Relative to CD4+, CD8+ T cells held more expanded clones on average. Determination of antigen specificity was not performed for the expanded peripheral T cells.

About this clone itself: Antigen unknown.

The J gene is TRBJ1-5, the V gene TRBV2; maybe TRBD1 (5 bases). This sequence was found in an adult with an advanced solid tumor such as melanoma, head and neck, liver or kidney cancer. The sample was CD4+ or CD8+ T cells sorted from blood, taken in a trial of the OX40 agonist ivuxolimab. Here the CDR3 reads CASTWGMDQPQHF. As DNA, the CDR3 is TGTGCCAGCACCTGGGGCATGGATCAGCCCCAGCATTTT.